The rows below give T cell receptor beta chains drawn from one sample of a study of response to subunit inactivated influenza vaccine. Each CDR3 protein is one row after TCRdb ran MiXCR on the RT-PCR reads. The sample records roughly 630,000 distinct CDR3 sequences, 12% to 15% being singletons. Sample: PBMCs from blood, taken 14 to 15 days before vaccination. Source of these receptors: a man aged 45 to 65 who received an inactivated influenza vaccine. Each CDR3 is given with its conserved first and last residue. D genes are given only for firm matches. The size field is filled for only some rows; it gives once, few, many or a size class.

length,D,size,J,V,DNA,CDR3
12,.,.,TRBJ2-7,TRBV5-1,TGCGCCAGCAGAAGATCAGACTACGAGCAGTACTTC,CASRRSDYEQYF
16,TRBD2,.,TRBJ2-3,TRBV7-2,TGTGCCAGCAGCTCAAAAGCGGGGGGGAGCACAGATACGCAGTATTTT,CASSSKAGGSTDTQYF
15,.,.,TRBJ2-1,TRBV4-3,TGCGCCAGCAGCCAAGAAGCCCGGTTGTGGAATGAGCAGTTCTTC,CASSQEARLWNEQFF
16,TRBD1,few,TRBJ1-5,TRBV2,TGTGCCAGCGCGACAGGGGGCGCGGGGCTCAATCAGCCCCAGCATTTT,CASATGGAGLNQPQHF
14,TRBD1,few,TRBJ1-2,TRBV12-3/TRBV12-4,TGTGCCAGCAGTGACAGACAGGGCCTCTATGGCTACACCTTC,CASSDRQGLYGYTF
14,.,.,TRBJ1-2,TRBV5-6,TGTGCCAGCAGCCCGCCCGACAGATCCTATGGCTACACCTTC,CASSPPDRSYGYTF
16,.,few,TRBJ2-3,TRBV12-3/TRBV12-4,TGTGCCAGCAGTCTCTTTGGGCGGGGAGACACAGATACGCAGTATTTT,CASSLFGRGDTDTQYF
15,.,.,TRBJ2-7,TRBV4-2,TGTGCCAGCAGCCAAGGGGCGACACCGGGGGTCGAGCAGTACTTC,CASSQGATPGVEQYF
15,TRBD1,.,TRBJ2-5,TRBV11-2,TGTGCCAGCAGCTTAGGACGACAGGGTGTGGGGACCCAGTACTTC,CASSLGRQGVGTQYF
13,TRBD1,few,TRBJ1-5,TRBV7-9,TGTGCCAGCAGCCGACCGGGACAGCAGCCCCAGCATTTT,CASSRPGQQPQHF
14,TRBD1,.,TRBJ1-4,TRBV3-1,TGTGCCAGCAGAGACCCGGGACAGGGTCGGAAACTGTTTTTT,CASRDPGQGRKLFF
15,TRBD2,.,TRBJ2-1,TRBV4-3,TGCGCCAGCAGCCAAGATCGGGGGGGGAACAATGAGCAGTTCTTC,CASSQDRGGNNEQFF
12,.,few,TRBJ2-5,TRBV29-1,TGCAGCGTTGAAAGGGCCGGGGAGACCCAGTACTTC,CSVERAGETQYF
15,.,many,TRBJ2-2,TRBV4-3,TGCGCCAGCAGCCATGTTCTAGCTTCGACCGGGGAGCTGTTTTTT,CASSHVLASTGELFF
15,TRBD2,few,TRBJ2-1,TRBV20-1,TGCAGTGCTAGAGATCTTAGCGGGAGGTTGGGTGAGCAGTTCTTC,CSARDLSGRLGEQFF